One sample yielded the 30 T cell receptor beta chains listed below, sequenced in a study of long-term antiretroviral therapy in people with HIV. Survey-level resolution applied to immunoSEQ assay v3.0. Sequenced by immunoSEQ multiplex PCR; TCRdb stores in-frame clones only, minus some. This repertoire shows around 6,400 clones, around four fifths found once; its top ten account for less than 20%. The material sequenced was unsorted PBMCs, taken 0.5 years before starting antiretroviral therapy. The receptors come from a middle-aged man with HIV.

This chain connects TRBV2 to TRBJ2-7, with 9 bases identical to TRBD1. The CDR3 is 13 residues long. In germline, CDR1 is SNHLY, CDR2 FYNNEI. V dropped 6 bases and J dropped 3; count of bases not matched to a gene: 3. CDR3 coding DNA: TGTGCCAGCAGGGACAGGGGACTCTACGAGCAGTACTTC. This sequence encodes CASRDRGLYEQYF. Full variable domain (rest looked up from reference TRBV2 and TRBJ2-7): EPEVTQTPSHQVTQMGQEVILRCVPISNHLYFYWYRQILGQKVEFLVSFYNNEISEKSEIFDDQFSVERPDGSNFTLKIRSTKLEDSAMYFCASRDRGLYEQYFGPGTRLTVT.

V gene TRBV9 combines with J gene TRBJ2-7, with D maybe TRBD2 (5 bases). CDR1 is SGDLS and CDR2 is YYNGEE in the germline V gene. The ends were cut back, 4 bases at V and 6 bases at J, with 11 bases in the middle. The CDR3 extends over 12 amino acids. CDR3 region: CASSPNSGEQYF. The CDR3 bases are TGTGCCAGCAGCCCCAACAGCGGCGAGCAGTACTTC.

The chain joins TRBV7-5 to TRBJ2-6; TRBD1 is the table's D call and was not checked against the DNA. TRBV7-5 is designated a pseudogene. The CDR3 runs 17 residues. The CDR3 sequence: CVRSLGNRGSGANVLTF. The CDR3 DNA follows: TGTGTCAGAAGCTTAGGAAACAGGGGATCTGGGGCCAACGTCCTGACTTTC.

The chain combines TRBV9 with TRBJ2-7, with no clear D. Germline V gene sequence: CDR1 SGDLS, CDR2 YYNGEE. The CDR3 runs to 13 residues. V gave up 0 bases and J gave up 2 bases, with 6 bases separating them. CDR3 nucleotides: TGTGCCAGCAGCGTAGGAAGCACCTACGAGCAGTACTTC. Translating gives CASSVGSTYEQYF.

The V gene is TRBV18, the J gene TRBJ2-5; 7 bases line up with TRBD1. The CDR3 consists of 15 residues. V lost 6 bases and J lost 4; bases outside the gene matches: 11. Looked up from germline, CDR1 is KGHSH and CDR2 is LQKENI. In DNA form, the CDR3 reads TGTGCCAGCTCGCCCGCCGATACAGGGGTAGAGACCCAGTACTTC. Protein sequence: CASSPADTGVETQYF. The variable domain in full, completed from reference TRBV18 and TRBJ2-5, reads NAGVMQNPRHLVRRRGQEARLRCSPMKGHSHVYWYRQLPEEGLKFMVYLQKENIIDESGMPKERFSAEFPKEGPSILRIQQVVRGDSAAYFCASSPADTGVETQYFGPGTRLLVL.

The rearrangement uses TRBV5-5 and TRBJ2-3; D is perhaps TRBD1 (6 bases). The germline V gene encodes CDR1 SGHKS and CDR2 YYEKEE (reference sequence). The CDR3 sequence is 17 residues long. V was shortened by 3 bases and J by 3 bases, with 20 bases between the two germline ends. Here the CDR3 DNA reads TGTGCCAGCAGCTCTGACCTATCCCAGACAGGTACAGATACGCAGTATTTT. Residues: CASSSDLSQTGTDTQYF.

This clone occurred a few times. The CDR3 sequence: CASSDRDTGELFF. In DNA, the CDR3 is TGCGCCAGCAGTGACAGGGACACCGGGGAGCTGTTTTTT. The J gene is TRBJ2-2, the V gene TRBV10-1; weak D call: TRBD1 (5 bases). The germline V and J ends were trimmed by 3 bases and 3 bases, with 5 bases remaining between them. CDR3 size: 13 residues. Germline V gives CDR1 WNHNN, CDR2 SYGVQD (reference sequence).

The genes are TRBV4-2 and TRBJ1-3, with TRBD1 matching 7 bases. The germline gives CDR1 LGHNA, CDR2 YNFKEQ. The CDR3 extends over 19 amino acids. Trimming cost V 8 bases and J 1 base; bases outside gene matches: 20. CDR3 sequence: CASSEAGGSLDSSGNTIYF. CDR3 sequence (DNA): TGTGCCAGCTCAGAGGCAGGGGGGTCCCTGGACTCGTCTGGAAACACCATATATTTT.

J is TRBJ2-7 and V is TRBV5-5, with 9 bases matching TRBD1. The ends lost 3 bases at V and 3 bases at J; junction bases unmatched: 4. CDR1 is SGHKS, CDR2 YYEKEE, per germline (reference sequence). This CDR3 is built from 14 residues. CDR3 DNA sequence: TGTGCCAGCAGCTCTCCGGGACAGGGCTACGAGCAGTACTTC. Protein: CASSSPGQGYEQYF.

DNA for the CDR3: TGTGCCAGTAGGCGGGACTCGAACACCGGGGAGCTGTTTTTT. Amino acids: CASRRDSNTGELFF. The rearrangement links TRBV19 to TRBJ2-2, with D possibly TRBD2 on 6 matching bases. Germline V CDR1 and CDR2: LNHDA, SQIVND (reference sequence). This CDR3 has 14 residues. Trimming shortened V by 6 bases and J by 0 bases, and 8 bases separated the two germline ends. Complete variable domain (other parts from reference TRBV19 and TRBJ2-2): DGGITQSPKYLFRKEGQNVTLSCEQNLNHDAMYWYRQDPGQGLRLIYYSQIVNDFQKGDIAEGYSVSREKKESFPLTVTSAQKNPTAFYLCASRRDSNTGELFFGEGSRLTVL.

The chain uses TRBV19 and TRBJ1-2, with unresolved D. The V gene's germline CDR1 is LNHDA and CDR2 SQIVND (reference sequence). This CDR3 has 13 amino acids. V gave up 8 bases and J gave up 5 bases, with 15 bases separating them. The CDR3 bases are TGTGCCAGTTATAACCTAGTAGGGTATGGCTACACCTTC. Protein product: CASYNLVGYGYTF.

The CDR3 DNA sequence: TGTGCCAGCAGCCTCGGGACAGGCTCTAGCACAGATACGCAGTATTTT. Protein: CASSLGTGSSTDTQYF. This chain uses TRBV7-2 with TRBJ2-3; 8 bases fit TRBD1. The ends lost 5 bases at V and 0 bases at J; junction bases unmatched: 7. Germline V gene sequence: CDR1 SGHTA, CDR2 FQGNSA. The CDR3 totals 16 residues.

This clone is judged large. This rearrangement joins TRBV4-1 to TRBJ2-1; D not certain. Germline lookup yields CDR1 MGHRA and CDR2 YSYEKL. The CDR3 consists of 16 residues. V was clipped by 0 bases and J by 0 bases, with 9 bases between them. In nucleotides, the CDR3 is TGCGCCAGCAGCCAAGAGGCCCAGAGCTCCTACAATGAGCAGTTCTTC. It codes for CASSQEAQSSYNEQFF.

CDR3 amino acids: CAGIRGRDPGGYTF. For the CDR3, the DNA is TGTGCCGGGATCCGGGGCCGCGATCCGGGCGGCTACACCTTC. The chain couples TRBV30 to TRBJ1-2; perhaps TRBD1 as D (5 bases). Looked up from germline, CDR1 is GTSNPN and CDR2 is SVGIG (reference sequence). V was trimmed by 8 bases and J by 8 bases, leaving 24 bases between them. The CDR3 has 14 amino acids.

This clone was seen a handful of times. The chain links TRBV6-6 to TRBJ1-2; tentative D call: TRBD1 (5 bases). V was pared by 3 bases and J by 3 bases, with 11 bases between. This CDR3 is built from 14 residues. Germline lookup yields CDR1 MNHNY and CDR2 SVGAGI (reference sequence). CDR3 residues: CASSYRQGDYGYTF. In nucleotides, the CDR3 is TGTGCCAGCAGTTATAGGCAGGGAGACTATGGCTACACCTTC.

The rearrangement links TRBV10-1 to TRBJ1-1; a possible D gene is TRBD1 (5 bases). Germline CDR1 and CDR2: WNHNN and SYGVQD (reference sequence). V lost 3 bases and J 1 base, leaving 12 bases between the germline ends. The CDR3 loop spans 15 amino acids. CDR3 residues: CASSDPGGANTEAFF. CDR3 nucleotide sequence: TGCGCCAGCAGTGATCCGGGTGGGGCGAACACTGAAGCTTTCTTT.

The chain has TRBV28 and TRBJ2-7; D not resolved. Trimming removed 2 bases from V and 0 bases from J, with 5 bases in between. Germline V gene sequence: CDR1 MDHEN, CDR2 SYDVKM. CDR3 length: 13 amino acids. The DNA for the CDR3 is TGTGCCAGCAGTTTACAGTACTCCTACGAGCAGTACTTC. Its translation is CASSLQYSYEQYF.

V is TRBV29-1 and J is TRBJ2-7; weak D call: TRBD1 (6 bases). In germline, CDR1 is SQVTM, CDR2 ANQGSEA. With 7 bases removed from V and 2 bases from J, the gap between germline ends came to 18 bases. CDR3 length: 14 residues. The CDR3 bases are TGCAGCGCCATGGGACATCAAGGTCCCTACGAGCAGTACTTC. Encoded protein: CSAMGHQGPYEQYF.

The V and J genes are TRBV19 and TRBJ2-7, with 8 bases aligning to TRBD2. Germline assignment: CDR1 LNHDA and CDR2 SQIVND (reference sequence). V was pared by 2 bases and J by 2 bases, with 11 bases of the junction left unmatched. The CDR3 runs to 17 residues. The CDR3 DNA sequence: TGTGCCAGTAGTATATCGGGGGGGGGCGAGCGGGCCTACGAGCAGTACTTC. This encodes CASSISGGGERAYEQYF.

This clone was found a few times. The V gene is TRBV5-4, the J gene TRBJ2-3; possible D gene TRBD2, 6 bases. The CDR3 is made up of 13 amino acids. Germline loops: CDR1 SGHNT, CDR2 YYREEE (reference sequence). Trimming stripped 4 bases from V and 5 bases from J, with 11 bases between. DNA of the CDR3: TGTGCCAGCAGCCCGGGGGTGGGAGATACGCAGTATTTT. Its translation: CASSPGVGDTQYF.

V is TRBV27 and J is TRBJ2-7; D gene uncertain. Germline V gene lookup returns CDR1 MNHEY and CDR2 SMNVEV (reference sequence). Trimming stripped 3 bases from V and 3 bases from J, with 12 bases between. The CDR3 sequence is 14 residues long. The CDR3 DNA reads TGTGCCAGCAGTTTTTCTGGGGTGGGCTACGAGCAGTACTTC. It is translated as CASSFSGVGYEQYF.

In its sample, this clone was seen a few times. The chain uses TRBV4-3 and TRBJ2-7; 8 bases are shared with TRBD2. This CDR3 is built from 17 residues. Germline V gives CDR1 LGHNA, CDR2 YSLEER. J gave up 0 bases and V 0 bases, and 7 bases lay outside the gene matches. For the CDR3, the DNA is TGCGCCAGCAGCCAAGATTTCGCGGGGGGCCCCTCCTACGAGCAGTACTTC. Its protein product is CASSQDFAGGPSYEQYF.

The rearrangement joins TRBV1 to TRBJ1-4. TRBV1 is noted as a pseudogene. CDR3 size: 21 residues. This CDR3 reads CTSSRRNPGPRSRSTNEKLFF. CDR3 DNA: TGCACCAGCAGCAGGCGCAATCCGGGCCCCCGATCTCGCTCAACTAATGAAAAACTGTTTTTT.

The DNA for the CDR3 is TGTGCCAGCAGCTCATCTCCAGGCACCGGGGGGACGCAGTATTTT. Translation: CASSSSPGTGGTQYF. The chain uses TRBV5-6 and TRBJ2-3; 7 bases fit TRBD2. Trimming at V came to 3 bases and at J to 9 bases, leaving 13 bases not matched to a gene. The CDR3 loop spans 15 amino acids. Germline CDR1 SGHDT, CDR2 YYEEEE.

This rearrangement joins TRBV28 to TRBJ2-3, with D possibly called TRBD1 or TRBD2 (5 bases each). The V end was cut by 2 bases, the J end by 1 base, with 13 bases between. The CDR3 length is 16 residues. Germline lookup yields CDR1 MDHEN and CDR2 SYDVKM. The CDR3 loop reads CASSLMTAVGTDTQYF. The DNA of the CDR3 is TGTGCCAGCAGTTTAATGACAGCGGTGGGCACAGATACGCAGTATTTT. The full variable domain, rest sourced from reference TRBV28 and TRBJ2-3, is DVKVTQSSRYLVKRTGEKVFLECVQDMDHENMFWYRQDPGLGLRLIYFSYDVKMKEKGDIPEGYSVSREKKERFSLILESASTNQTSMYLCASSLMTAVGTDTQYFGPGTRLTVL.

V gene TRBV6-6 combines with J gene TRBJ1-1; D is unclear. Between the trimmed V and J ends, which lost 0 bases and 4 bases, there was a span of 6 bases. This CDR3 comprises 13 residues. CDR1 MNHNY and CDR2 SVGAGI come from the germline V gene (reference sequence). The DNA of the CDR3 is TGTGCCAGCAGTTACTCCCTAGGCACTGAAGCTTTCTTT. Its protein is CASSYSLGTEAFF.

This chain connects TRBV30 to TRBJ1-1, with a tentative D call TRBD1 (5 bases). The CDR3 sequence is 13 residues long. Looked up from germline, CDR1 is GTSNPN and CDR2 is SVGIG (reference sequence). Deletions cut 2 bases from V and 5 bases from J, with 12 bases between. The CDR3 bases are TGTGCCTGGAGTATTCAGGGAGGGACTGAAGCTTTCTTT. Translating gives CAWSIQGGTEAFF. The full variable domain, completed using reference TRBV30 and TRBJ1-1, is SQTIHQWPATLVQPVGSPLSLECTVEGTSNPNLYWYRQAAGRGLQLLFYSVGIGQISSEVPQNLSASRPQDRQFILSSKKLLLSDSGFYLCAWSIQGGTEAFFGQGTRLTVV.

The rearrangement links TRBV18 to TRBJ2-3; 9 nucleotides agree with TRBD2. The CDR3 loop spans 17 amino acids. Germline loops: CDR1 KGHSH, CDR2 LQKENI. Trimming at V came to 6 bases and at J to 4 bases, leaving 14 bases not matched to a gene. CDR3 residues: CASSPPRGGGASDTQYF. DNA of the CDR3: TGTGCCAGCTCGCCTCCTAGGGGCGGGGGGGCGTCAGATACGCAGTATTTT.

V usage is TRBV29-1 and J usage is TRBJ1-2; perhaps TRBD1 as D (5 bases). Germline CDR1 reads SQVTM; CDR2 reads ANQGSEA. The CDR3 extends over 13 amino acids. Trimming cost V 3 bases and J 4 bases, with 12 bases left between them. CDR3 DNA: TGCAGCGTTGAGGAACTAGGGGTCTATGGCTACACCTTC. It codes for CSVEELGVYGYTF. The full variable domain, completed using reference TRBV29-1 and TRBJ1-2, is SAVISQKPSRDICQRGTSLTIQCQVDSQVTMMFWYRQQPGQSLTLIATANQGSEATYESGFVIDKFPISRPNLTFSTLTVSNMSPEDSSIYLCSVEELGVYGYTFGSGTRLTVV.

The chain employs TRBV12-5 and TRBJ2-4; D is uncertain. CDR1 is LGHNT and CDR2 is FRNRAP in the germline V gene. CDR3 length: 12 residues. Trimming pared 0 bases from V and 7 bases from J, leaving 4 bases between. CDR3 sequence: CASGLVHNIQYF. The DNA of the CDR3 is TGTGCTAGTGGTTTGGTACATAACATTCAGTACTTC.